What follows are 12 T cell receptor beta chains derived from one specimen sequenced in a study of T cell responses to AZD1222 COVID-19 vaccine. Method: immunoSEQ multiplex PCR; TCRdb's copy keeps in-frame clones and lacks some. The sample has approximately 140,000 clones; roughly 90% are singletons. This material consisted of peripheral blood, taken on day 0 of AZD1222 vaccination. The receptors were gathered from an adult in good health.

J is TRBJ2-3 and V is TRBV7-9; 10 bases are shared with TRBD1. CDR3 length: 17 amino acids. Germline assignment: CDR1 SEHNR and CDR2 FQNEAQ (reference sequence). V shed 1 base, J shed 0 bases, and the junction held 4 bases outside the gene matches. CDR3 coding DNA: TGTGCCAGCAGCTTAGGCCGACAGGGGGCTAGCACAGATACGCAGTATTTT. The encoded protein is CASSLGRQGASTDTQYF.

The chain joins TRBV7-9 to TRBJ1-4; TRBD1 matches at 8 bases. Trimming at V came to 6 bases and at J to 4 bases, leaving 13 bases not matched to a gene. The CDR3 is made up of 17 amino acids. The germline gives CDR1 SEHNR, CDR2 FQNEAQ (reference sequence). CDR3 protein: CASRSDRELRGNEKLFF. CDR3 DNA: TGTGCCAGCAGGTCGGACAGGGAGTTAAGGGGTAATGAAAAACTGTTTTTT.

This chain's CDR3 is CASRFREEDTEAFF. In DNA, the CDR3 is TGTGCCAGTAGGTTCAGGGAGGAGGACACTGAAGCTTTCTTT. This sequence joins TRBV19 and TRBJ1-1; the D gene is possibly TRBD1 (5 bases). V lost 6 bases and J 3 bases, leaving 14 bases between the germline ends. Germline lookup yields CDR1 LNHDA and CDR2 SQIVND (reference sequence). The CDR3 spans 14 residues.

The chain couples TRBV5-1 to TRBJ2-1; D ambiguous. Germline values: CDR1 SGHRS, CDR2 YFSETQ. Trimming removed 2 bases from V and 6 bases from J, with 6 bases in between. This CDR3 has 12 amino acids. This CDR3 reads CASSFPSNEQFF. For the CDR3, the DNA is TGCGCCAGCAGCTTCCCGAGCAATGAGCAGTTCTTC.

The genes are TRBV25-1 and TRBJ2-1; no definite D call. The V gene lost 7 bases and the J gene lost 4 bases, with 11 bases spanning the gap. This CDR3 spans 13 amino acids. The germline V gene encodes CDR1 MGHDK and CDR2 SYGVNS. The CDR3, as DNA: TGTGCCAGCAACCCTGGGGATTACAATGAGCAGTTCTTC. It encodes CASNPGDYNEQFF.

The chain recombines TRBV19 with TRBJ1-1; 9 bases agree with TRBD1. V lost 2 bases to trimming and J lost 3 bases; unmatched junction nucleotides: 4. The CDR3 extends over 15 amino acids. Germline-derived CDR1 and CDR2 are LNHDA and SQIVND (reference sequence). For the CDR3, the DNA is TGTGCCAGTAGTATAACGGGACAGGGATACACTGAAGCTTTCTTT. It specifies CASSITGQGYTEAFF. Based on the CDR3 plus reference TRBV19 and TRBJ1-1, the full variable domain is DGGITQSPKYLFRKEGQNVTLSCEQNLNHDAMYWYRQDPGQGLRLIYYSQIVNDFQKGDIAEGYSVSREKKESFPLTVTSAQKNPTAFYLCASSITGQGYTEAFFGQGTRLTVV.

The chain has TRBV18 and TRBJ2-5, with a weak D call TRBD2 (6 bases). This CDR3 spans 15 amino acids. With 0 bases removed from V and 2 bases from J, the gap between germline ends came to 10 bases. Germline CDR1 reads KGHSH; CDR2 reads LQKENI. The CDR3 is CASSPPVRGQETQYF. The CDR3 DNA reads TGTGCCAGCTCACCACCCGTGCGGGGTCAAGAGACCCAGTACTTC.

The V call is TRBV27, the J call TRBJ1-6; perhaps TRBD1 as D (5 bases). Germline V gene lookup returns CDR1 MNHEY and CDR2 SMNVEV (reference sequence). The CDR3 extends over 19 amino acids. Between the trimmed V and J ends, which lost 5 bases and 2 bases, there was a span of 22 bases. In DNA form, the CDR3 reads TGTGCCAGCAGTCGCGGTATGGCTAGGGGTTTGCCCTATAATTCACCCCTCCACTTT. Its protein product is CASSRGMARGLPYNSPLHF.

This chain links TRBV28 with TRBJ1-2, with 9 nucleotides matching TRBD1. Germline-derived CDR1 and CDR2 are MDHEN and SYDVKM. The trim removed 6 bases at V and 0 bases at J, leaving 5 bases unmatched. The CDR3 runs to 15 residues. CDR3 DNA: TGTGCCAGCAGGGGGACAGGGACGGCTAACTATGGCTACACCTTC. Translation gives CASRGTGTANYGYTF.

The V and J genes are TRBV7-2 and TRBJ1-6, with D unclear. Germline V lookup: CDR1 SGHTA, CDR2 FQGNSA. Trimming removed 2 bases from V and 6 bases from J, with 11 bases in between. The CDR3 is 15 residues long. The DNA for the CDR3 is TGTGCCAGCAGCTTAAGGTCCGGGAGTAATTCACCCCTCCACTTT. It codes for CASSLRSGSNSPLHF.

The chain has TRBV7-2 and TRBJ2-5; tentatively, D is TRBD2 (6 bases). The V gene's germline CDR1 is SGHTA and CDR2 FQGNSA. Trimming pared 4 bases from V and 4 bases from J, leaving 16 bases between. CDR3 length equals 15 residues. CDR3: CASSSGTSSRETQYF. The CDR3, as DNA: TGTGCCAGCAGCTCCGGCACTAGCTCTAGAGAGACCCAGTACTTC.

The chain couples TRBV5-1 to TRBJ2-1, with 7 bases lining up with TRBD2. The germline CDR1 and CDR2 sequences are SGHRS and YFSETQ. V trimming: 0 bases; J trimming: 5 bases; junction bases outside the gene matches: 8. CDR3 length: 16 residues. The CDR3 nucleotides are TGCGCCAGCAGCTTGGTTGCGGGAGCTAAGAACAATGAGCAGTTCTTC. As protein: CASSLVAGAKNNEQFF. The full variable domain, completed using reference TRBV5-1 and TRBJ2-1, is KAGVTQTPRYLIKTRGQQVTLSCSPISGHRSVSWYQQTPGQGLQFLFEYFSETQRNKGNFPGRFSGRQFSNSRSEMNVSTLELGDSALYLCASSLVAGAKNNEQFFGPGTRLTVL.